Included here is one T cell receptor beta chain sequence, with context. TCRdb re-called the 5' RACE reads; every CDR3 protein appears as one record, without DNA. In all, the sample yields about 380,000 distinct CDR3 sequences. The data derive from a study of monozygotic twins with inflammatory bowel disease. This CDR3 has 15 amino acids. Germline CDR1 and CDR2: SGDLS and YYNGEE. The sequence was obtained from a human donor with ulcerative colitis or Crohn's disease, or a healthy co-twin of an affected twin (not recorded which). Sequenced material: blood. This chain links TRBV9 with TRBJ2-7; TCRdb picks TRBD1, but there is no DNA to check that call. This CDR3 reads CASSSGTGGSYEQYF.